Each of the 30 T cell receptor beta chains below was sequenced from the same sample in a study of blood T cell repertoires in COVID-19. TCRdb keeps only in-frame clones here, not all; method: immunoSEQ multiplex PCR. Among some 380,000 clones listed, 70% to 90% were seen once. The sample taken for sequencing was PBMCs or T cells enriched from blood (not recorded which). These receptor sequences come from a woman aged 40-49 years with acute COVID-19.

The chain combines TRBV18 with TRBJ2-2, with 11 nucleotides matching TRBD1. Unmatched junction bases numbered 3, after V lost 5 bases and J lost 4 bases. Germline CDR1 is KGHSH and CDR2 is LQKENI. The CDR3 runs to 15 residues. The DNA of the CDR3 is TGTGCCAGCTCATCCGGGACAGGGGGCACCGGGGAGCTGTTTTTT. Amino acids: CASSSGTGGTGELFF.

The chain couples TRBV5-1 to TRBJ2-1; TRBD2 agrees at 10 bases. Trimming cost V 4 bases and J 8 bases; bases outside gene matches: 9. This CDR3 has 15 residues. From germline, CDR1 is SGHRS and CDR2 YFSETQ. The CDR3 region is CASSVVAGGQYEQFF. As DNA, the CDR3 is TGCGCCAGCAGCGTGGTAGCGGGGGGTCAGTATGAGCAGTTCTTC.

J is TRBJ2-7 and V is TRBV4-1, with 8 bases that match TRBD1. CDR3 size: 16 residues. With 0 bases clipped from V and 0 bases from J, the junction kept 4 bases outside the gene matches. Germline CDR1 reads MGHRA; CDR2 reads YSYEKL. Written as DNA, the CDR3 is TGCGCCAGCAGCCAAGACGCAGGGGGCTACTCCTACGAGCAGTACTTC. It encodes CASSQDAGGYSYEQYF.

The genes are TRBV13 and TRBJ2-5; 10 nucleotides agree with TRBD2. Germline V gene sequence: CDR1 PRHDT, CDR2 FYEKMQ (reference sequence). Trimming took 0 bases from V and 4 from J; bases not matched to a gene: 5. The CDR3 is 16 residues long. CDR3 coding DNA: TGTGCCAGCAGCTTAGGTGCACTAGCGGGGCGAGAGACCCAGTACTTC. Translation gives CASSLGALAGRETQYF.

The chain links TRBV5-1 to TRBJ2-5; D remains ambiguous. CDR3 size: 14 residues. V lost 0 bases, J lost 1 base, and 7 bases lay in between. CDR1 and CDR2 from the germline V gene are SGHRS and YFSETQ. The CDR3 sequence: CASSLGQVQETQYF. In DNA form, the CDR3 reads TGCGCCAGCAGCTTGGGGCAGGTCCAAGAGACCCAGTACTTC.

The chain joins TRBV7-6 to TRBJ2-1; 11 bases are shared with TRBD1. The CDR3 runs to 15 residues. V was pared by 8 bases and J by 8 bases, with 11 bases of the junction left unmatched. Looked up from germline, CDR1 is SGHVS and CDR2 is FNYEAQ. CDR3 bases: TGTGCCAGCGGAGGACAGGGGGCATTTGGCGATGAGCAGTTCTTC. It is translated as CASGGQGAFGDEQFF. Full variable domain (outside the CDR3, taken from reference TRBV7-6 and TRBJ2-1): GAGVSQSPRYKVTKRGQDVALRCDPISGHVSLYWYRQALGQGPEFLTYFNYEAQQDKSGLPNDRFSAERPEGSISTLTIQRTEQRDSAMYRCASGGQGAFGDEQFFGPGTRLTVL.

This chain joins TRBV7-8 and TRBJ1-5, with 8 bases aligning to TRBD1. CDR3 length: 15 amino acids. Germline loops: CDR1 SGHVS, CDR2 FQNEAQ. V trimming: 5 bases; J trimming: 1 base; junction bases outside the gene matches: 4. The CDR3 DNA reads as TGTGCCAGCAGCCGGACAGGGCAGAGCAATCAGCCCCAGCATTTT. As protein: CASSRTGQSNQPQHF.

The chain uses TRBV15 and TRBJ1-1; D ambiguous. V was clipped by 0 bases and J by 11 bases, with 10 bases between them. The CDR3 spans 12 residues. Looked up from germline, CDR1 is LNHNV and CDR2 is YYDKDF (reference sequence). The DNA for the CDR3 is TGTGCCACCAGCAGAGATGCCCGAGGGGCTTTCTTT. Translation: CATSRDARGAFF.

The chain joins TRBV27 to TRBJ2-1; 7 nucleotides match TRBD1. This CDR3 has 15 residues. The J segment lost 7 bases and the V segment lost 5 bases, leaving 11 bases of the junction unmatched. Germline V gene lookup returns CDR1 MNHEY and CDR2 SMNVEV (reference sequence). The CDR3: CASSPPEGGKNEQFF. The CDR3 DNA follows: TGTGCCAGCAGTCCCCCGGAAGGGGGCAAAAATGAGCAGTTCTTC.

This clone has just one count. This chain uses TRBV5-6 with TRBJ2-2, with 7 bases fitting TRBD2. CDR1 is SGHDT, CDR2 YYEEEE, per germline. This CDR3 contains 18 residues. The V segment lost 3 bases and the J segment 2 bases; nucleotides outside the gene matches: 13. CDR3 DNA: TGTGCCAGCAGCTCCCCCTCCTCTAGCGGATCTAACACCGGGGAGCTGTTTTTT. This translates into CASSSPSSSGSNTGELFF.

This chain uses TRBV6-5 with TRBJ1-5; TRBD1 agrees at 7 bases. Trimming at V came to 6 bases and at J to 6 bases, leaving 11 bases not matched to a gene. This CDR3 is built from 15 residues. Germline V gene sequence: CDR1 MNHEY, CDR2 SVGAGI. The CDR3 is CASRLDREGSQPQHF. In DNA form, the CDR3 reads TGTGCCAGCAGACTAGACAGGGAAGGAAGTCAGCCCCAGCATTTT.

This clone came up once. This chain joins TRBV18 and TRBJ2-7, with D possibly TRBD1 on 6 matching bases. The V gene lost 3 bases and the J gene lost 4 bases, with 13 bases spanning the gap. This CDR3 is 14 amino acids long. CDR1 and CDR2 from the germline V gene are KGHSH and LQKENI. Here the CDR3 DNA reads TGTGCCAGCTCACCGACACAGGGCTCTTACGAGCAGTACTTC. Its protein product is CASSPTQGSYEQYF.

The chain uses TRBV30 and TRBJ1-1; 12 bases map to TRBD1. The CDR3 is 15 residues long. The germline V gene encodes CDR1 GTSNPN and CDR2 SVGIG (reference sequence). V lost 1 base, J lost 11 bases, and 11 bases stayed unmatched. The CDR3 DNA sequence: TGTGCCTGGAGTGGGCTGGGACAGGGGGCAAGTGTGGCTTTCTTT. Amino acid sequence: CAWSGLGQGASVAFF.

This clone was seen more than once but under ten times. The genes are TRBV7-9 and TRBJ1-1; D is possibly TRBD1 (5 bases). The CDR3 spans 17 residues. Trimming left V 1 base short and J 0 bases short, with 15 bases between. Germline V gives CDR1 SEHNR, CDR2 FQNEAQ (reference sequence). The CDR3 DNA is TGTGCCAGCAGCTTAGTAGGGGCTGTACGGCTGAACACTGAAGCTTTCTTT. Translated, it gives CASSLVGAVRLNTEAFF. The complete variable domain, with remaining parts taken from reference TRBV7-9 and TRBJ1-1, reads DTGVSQNPRHKITKRGQNVTFRCDPISEHNRLYWYRQTLGQGPEFLTYFQNEAQLEKSRLLSDRFSAERPKGSFSTLEIQRTEQGDSAMYLCASSLVGAVRLNTEAFFGQGTRLTVV.

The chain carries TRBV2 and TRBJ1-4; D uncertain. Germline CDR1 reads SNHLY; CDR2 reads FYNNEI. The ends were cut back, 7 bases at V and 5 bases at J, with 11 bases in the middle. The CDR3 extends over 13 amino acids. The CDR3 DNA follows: TGTGCCAGCACGGGAGTACCAAATGAAAAACTGTTTTTT. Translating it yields CASTGVPNEKLFF.

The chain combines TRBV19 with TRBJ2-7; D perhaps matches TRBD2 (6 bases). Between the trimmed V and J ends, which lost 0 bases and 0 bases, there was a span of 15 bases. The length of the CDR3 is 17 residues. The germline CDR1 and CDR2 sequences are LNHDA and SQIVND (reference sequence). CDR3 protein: CASSIDLLSGGSYEQYF. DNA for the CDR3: TGTGCCAGTAGTATAGACTTGTTGTCCGGGGGCTCCTACGAGCAGTACTTC. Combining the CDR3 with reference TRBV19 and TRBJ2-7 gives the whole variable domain DGGITQSPKYLFRKEGQNVTLSCEQNLNHDAMYWYRQDPGQGLRLIYYSQIVNDFQKGDIAEGYSVSREKKESFPLTVTSAQKNPTAFYLCASSIDLLSGGSYEQYFGPGTRLTVT.

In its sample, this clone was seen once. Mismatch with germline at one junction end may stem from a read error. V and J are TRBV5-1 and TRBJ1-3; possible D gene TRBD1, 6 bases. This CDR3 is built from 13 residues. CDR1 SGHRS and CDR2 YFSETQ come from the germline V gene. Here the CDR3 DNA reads TGCGCCAGCAGCGATTCCGCGACAGGCGCCAAAGGGTTT. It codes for CASSDSATGAKGF. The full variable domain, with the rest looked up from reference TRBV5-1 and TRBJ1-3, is KAGVTQTPRYLIKTRGQQVTLSCSPISGHRSVSWYQQTPGQGLQFLFEYFSETQRNKGNFPGRFSGRQFSNSRSEMNVSTLELGDSALYLCASSDSATGAKGFGEGSWLTVV.

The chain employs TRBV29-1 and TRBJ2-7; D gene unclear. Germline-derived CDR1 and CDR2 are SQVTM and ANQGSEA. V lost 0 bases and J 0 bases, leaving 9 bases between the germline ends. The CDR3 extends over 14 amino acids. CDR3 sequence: CSVEERSGSYEQYF. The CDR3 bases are TGCAGCGTTGAAGAACGGTCGGGCTCCTACGAGCAGTACTTC.

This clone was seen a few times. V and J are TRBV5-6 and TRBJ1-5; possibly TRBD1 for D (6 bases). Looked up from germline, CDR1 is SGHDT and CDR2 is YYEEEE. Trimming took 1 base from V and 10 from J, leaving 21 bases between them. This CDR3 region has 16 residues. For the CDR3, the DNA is TGTGCCAGCAGCTTGTACGGCAGGGGTATCATTAAACCCCAGCATTTT. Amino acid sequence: CASSLYGRGIIKPQHF. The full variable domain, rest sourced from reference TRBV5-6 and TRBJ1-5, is DAGVTQSPTHLIKTRGQQVTLRCSPKSGHDTVSWYQQALGQGPQFIFQYYEEEERQRGNFPDRFSGHQFPNYSSELNVNALLLGDSALYLCASSLYGRGIIKPQHFGDGTRLSIL.

The CDR3 is CASSPLSGGSTDTQYF. The CDR3 DNA reads TGCGCCAGCAGCCCCTTAAGCGGGGGCAGCACAGATACGCAGTATTTT. The chain couples TRBV5-1 to TRBJ2-3, with TRBD2 matching 8 bases. The CDR3 spans 16 residues. Germline trimming cut 4 bases from V and 0 bases from J; bases unmatched to any gene: 7. Germline V gene sequence: CDR1 SGHRS, CDR2 YFSETQ.

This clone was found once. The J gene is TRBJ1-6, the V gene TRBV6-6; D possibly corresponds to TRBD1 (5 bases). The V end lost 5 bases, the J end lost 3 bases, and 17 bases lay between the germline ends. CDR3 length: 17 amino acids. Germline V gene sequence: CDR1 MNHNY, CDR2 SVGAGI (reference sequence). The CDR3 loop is CASSRDGTEIYNSPLHF. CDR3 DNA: TGTGCCAGCAGTCGCGACGGGACTGAAATCTATAATTCACCCCTCCACTTT.

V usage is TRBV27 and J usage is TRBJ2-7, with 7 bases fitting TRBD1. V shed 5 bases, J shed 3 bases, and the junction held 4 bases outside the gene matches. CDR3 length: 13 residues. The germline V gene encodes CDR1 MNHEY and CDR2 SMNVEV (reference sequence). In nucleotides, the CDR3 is TGTGCCAGCAGTAGGACAGGCTTCTACGAGCAGTACTTC. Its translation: CASSRTGFYEQYF.

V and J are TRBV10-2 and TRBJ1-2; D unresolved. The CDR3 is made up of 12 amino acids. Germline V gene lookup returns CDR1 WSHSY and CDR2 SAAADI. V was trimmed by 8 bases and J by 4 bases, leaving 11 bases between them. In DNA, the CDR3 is TGCGCCAGCCTCTCTCGGGGCTATGGCTACACCTTC. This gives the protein CASLSRGYGYTF.

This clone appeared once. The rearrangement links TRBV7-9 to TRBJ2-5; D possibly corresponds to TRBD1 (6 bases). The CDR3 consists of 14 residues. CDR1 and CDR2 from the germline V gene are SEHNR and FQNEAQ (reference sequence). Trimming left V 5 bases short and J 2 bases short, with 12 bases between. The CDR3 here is CASSPRQVQETQYF. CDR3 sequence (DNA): TGTGCCAGCAGCCCCCGACAGGTGCAAGAGACCCAGTACTTC.

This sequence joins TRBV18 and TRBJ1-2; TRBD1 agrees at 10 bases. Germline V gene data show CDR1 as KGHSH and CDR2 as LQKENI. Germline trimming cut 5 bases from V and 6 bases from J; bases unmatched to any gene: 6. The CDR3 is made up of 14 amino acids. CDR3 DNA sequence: TGTGCCAGCTCATTCCGGGACAGGGGAGATGGCTACACCTTC. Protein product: CASSFRDRGDGYTF. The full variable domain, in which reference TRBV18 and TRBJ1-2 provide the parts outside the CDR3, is NAGVMQNPRHLVRRRGQEARLRCSPMKGHSHVYWYRQLPEEGLKFMVYLQKENIIDESGMPKERFSAEFPKEGPSILRIQQVVRGDSAAYFCASSFRDRGDGYTFGSGTRLTVV.

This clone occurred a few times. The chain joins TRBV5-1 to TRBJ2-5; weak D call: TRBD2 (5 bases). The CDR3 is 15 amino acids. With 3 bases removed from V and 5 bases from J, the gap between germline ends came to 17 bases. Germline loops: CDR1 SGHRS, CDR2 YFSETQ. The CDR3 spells CASSYHQPWEETQYF. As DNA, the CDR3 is TGCGCCAGCAGCTACCACCAGCCCTGGGAGGAGACCCAGTACTTC.

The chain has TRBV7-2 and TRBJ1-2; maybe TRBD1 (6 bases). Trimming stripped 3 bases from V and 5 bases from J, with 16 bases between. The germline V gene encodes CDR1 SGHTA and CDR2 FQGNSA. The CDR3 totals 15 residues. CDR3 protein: CASSFGQSNPYGYTF. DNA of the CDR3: TGTGCCAGCAGCTTTGGACAGTCGAACCCTTATGGCTACACCTTC.

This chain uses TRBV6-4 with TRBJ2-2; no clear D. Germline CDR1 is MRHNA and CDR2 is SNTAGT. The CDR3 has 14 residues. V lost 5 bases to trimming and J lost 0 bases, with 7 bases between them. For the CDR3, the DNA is TGTGCCAGCAGTTGGCAGTCGAACACCGGGGAGCTGTTTTTT. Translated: CASSWQSNTGELFF.

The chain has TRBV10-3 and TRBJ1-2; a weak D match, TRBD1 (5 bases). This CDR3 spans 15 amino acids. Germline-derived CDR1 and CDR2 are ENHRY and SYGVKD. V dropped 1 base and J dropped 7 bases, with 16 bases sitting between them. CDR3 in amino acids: CAISEYDRGTAGYTF. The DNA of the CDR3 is TGTGCCATCAGTGAGTACGATAGGGGTACGGCTGGCTACACCTTC.

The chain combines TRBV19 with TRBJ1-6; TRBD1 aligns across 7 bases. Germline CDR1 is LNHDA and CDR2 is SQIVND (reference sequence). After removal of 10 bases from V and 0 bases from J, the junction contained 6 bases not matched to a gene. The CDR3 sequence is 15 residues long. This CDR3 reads CATSRDSSYNSPLHF. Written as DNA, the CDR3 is TGTGCCACCTCAAGGGACAGCTCCTATAATTCACCCCTCCACTTT.